The clone carrying this TCR beta chain was recorded at least ten times. Antigen: not known. Library preparation for TCR beta used quantitative 5'-RACE with molecular barcodes. MiXCR, applied by TCRdb to the 5' RACE reads, yields one record per CDR3 protein. The sample lists some 220,000 distinct CDR3 sequences; approximately 8.4% were seen once. Trimming left V 5 bases short and J 5 bases short, with 13 bases between. This CDR3 is built from 12 residues. Per the germline V gene, CDR1 is DFQATT and CDR2 is SNEGSKA (reference sequence). The data are from a study of CD8 T cells in ankylosing spondylitis. Study outcomes and limitations: The clones that were linked to disease were reported to be significantly enriched in matched synovial fluid samples from ankylosing spondylitis patients.

What was sequenced was blood, either unsorted or a sorted T cell fraction (not recorded which). The chain recombines TRBV20-1 with TRBJ2-7, with D possibly being TRBD2 (6 bases). This receptor was taken from a female donor with ankylosing spondylitis or in good health (not recorded which). In nucleotides, the CDR3 is TGCAGTGCTCTAGCGACCGGCGACGAGCAGTACTTC. Translated, it gives CSALATGDEQYF.